This is a list of T cell receptor beta chains from one sample in a study of regulatory T cells in long-lasting Graves disease. TCRdb redid the calling of the multiplex PCR reads with MiXCR, one entry per CDR3 protein. This table holds a few hundred thousand distinct CDR3 sequences, 23% found once. This material consisted of peripheral blood mononuclear cells (PBMCs), taken when the disease was refractory, from a patient treated with antithyroid drugs. The receptors were gathered from a female donor with Graves disease. The CDR3 runs from the conserved cysteine through the conserved F or W. The D gene is left open where the match is weak. Rows give clone size only sometimes, using once, few, many, or a class for an expanded clone.

D	V	size	J	DNA	CDR3
TRBD1	TRBV28	many	TRBJ2-5	TGTGCCAGCACCCCGGACAGGGTAGTTGAGACCCAGTACTTC	CASTPDRVVETQYF
TRBD1	TRBV2	many	TRBJ1-2	TGTGCCAGCAGGTTCACCGGGACAGGGGGGAACTATGGCTACACCTTC	CASRFTGTGGNYGYTF
-	TRBV24-1	-	TRBJ2-5	TGTGCCACCAGTGATATGATCGGGGGGACCCAGTACTTC	CATSDMIGGTQYF
TRBD1	TRBV18	-	TRBJ2-7	TGTGCCAGCTCCCGGGACAGTAACCCCTACGAGCAGTACTTC	CASSRDSNPYEQYF
-	TRBV30	-	TRBJ1-1	TGTGCCTGGAGGAAGGGCTCGAACACTGAAGCTTTCTTT	CAWRKGSNTEAFF
TRBD1	TRBV15	-	TRBJ1-2	TGTGCCACCAGCAGAGGCCGCCGACAGGGGGGAGGCCATGGCTACACCTTC	CATSRGRRQGGGHGYTF
-	TRBV20-1	few	TRBJ1-1	TGCAGTGCGCCCACCGCAGGGCGCACTGAAGCTTTCTTT	CSAPTAGRTEAFF
TRBD2	TRBV7-2	many	TRBJ2-5	TGTGCCAGCACAGACAGTGCGGGGGGAACCCAGTACTTC	CASTDSAGGTQYF
-	TRBV28	many	TRBJ1-2	TGTGCCAGCAGCCGAGGGTGGGCCTATGGCTACACCTTC	CASSRGWAYGYTF
TRBD2	TRBV28	many	TRBJ2-7	TGTGCCAGCAGTACACGTAGCGGGAGGGTTGGAGAGCAGTACTTC	CASSTRSGRVGEQYF
-	TRBV7-2	many	TRBJ2-5	TGTGCCAGCAGCTTACTATTCGGGTCTAATCAAGAGACCCAGTACTTC	CASSLLFGSNQETQYF
-	TRBV2	-	TRBJ1-5	TGTGCCAGCAGTAGACAGGCTTCCTATCAGCCCCAGCATTTT	CASSRQASYQPQHF
TRBD1	TRBV9	many	TRBJ1-4	TGTGCCAGCGGAAAGACCGGGACAGGGGTGGAAAAACTGTTTTTT	CASGKTGTGVEKLFF
-	TRBV9	few	TRBJ2-5	TGTGCCAGCAGCGTAGAAGGAGGGAAAGAGACCCAGTACTTC	CASSVEGGKETQYF
-	TRBV30	-	TRBJ2-2	TGTGCCCGGAGTTCGGGGCAGGGAAACGGGGAGCTGTTTTTT	CARSSGQGNGELFF
-	TRBV27	-	TRBJ2-1	TGTGCCAGCAGTCCCTATGGTAGCTCGGGCTCCTACAATGAGCAGTTCTTC	CASSPYGSSGSYNEQFF
TRBD2	TRBV6-1	-	TRBJ2-3	TGTGCCAGCAGGTACGCCCGGACTAGCGGAACTAGCACAGATACGCAGTATTTT	CASRYARTSGTSTDTQYF
TRBD1	TRBV19	-	TRBJ1-1	TGTGCCAGTAGTATCGGGCAGGGGGCGAGGGGCACTGAAGCTTTCTTT	CASSIGQGARGTEAFF
-	TRBV5-4	-	TRBJ1-2	TGTGCCAGCAGCTTGCCCCAGACAAAGAACTATGGCTACACCTTC	CASSLPQTKNYGYTF
-	TRBV4-1	-	TRBJ2-5	TGCGCCAGCAGCCAAGCAGTCCAAGAGACCCAGTACTTC	CASSQAVQETQYF
-	TRBV19	-	TRBJ1-2	TGTGCCAGTAGTGTGGACTCCCGGGGCTATGGCTACACCTTC	CASSVDSRGYGYTF
-	TRBV6-2/TRBV6-3	-	TRBJ2-4	TGTGCCAGCAGTTCCCCAGGACAGCGGGCCAAAAACATTCAGTACTTC	CASSSPGQRAKNIQYF
TRBD1	TRBV11-1	few	TRBJ1-1	TGTGTCAGCACCCTTGTCCAGGGGGCTGAAGCTTTCTTT	CVSTLVQGAEAFF
-	TRBV5-5	many	TRBJ1-2	TGTGCCAGCAGCTTGAGAGACAGGACTAACTATGGCTACACCTTC	CASSLRDRTNYGYTF
TRBD2	TRBV27	many	TRBJ2-7	TGTGCCAGCAGTTCTCGGACTAGCGGGAACTACGAGCAGTACTTC	CASSSRTSGNYEQYF
TRBD2	TRBV5-4	-	TRBJ2-2	TGTGCCAGCAGCCACTCACTAGCGGGGCCGGGGGACACCGGGGAGCTGTTTTTT	CASSHSLAGPGDTGELFF
-	TRBV10-3	few	TRBJ1-1	TGTGCCATCAGCGGGGGTCCCACTGAAGCTTTCTTT	CAISGGPTEAFF
-	TRBV20-1	few	TRBJ1-1	TGCAGTGCTAGTATCGGGGGGGCGCGGAACACTGAAGCTTTCTTT	CSASIGGARNTEAFF
TRBD1	TRBV20-1	-	TRBJ2-7	TGCAGTGCTAGACGGCGTCAGGGGGTTGCCGAGCAGTACTTC	CSARRRQGVAEQYF
TRBD2	TRBV12-3/TRBV12-4	-	TRBJ2-1	TGTGCCAGCAGCCAAACTAGCGACTCCTACAATGAGCAGTTCTTC	CASSQTSDSYNEQFF
TRBD1	TRBV12-5	few	TRBJ1-1	TGTGCTAGTGGTTTAGTCTTGGACAGGGGGGACACTGAAGCTTTCTTT	CASGLVLDRGDTEAFF
TRBD2	TRBV5-1	few	TRBJ2-7	TGCGCCAGCAGATTTGCGGGAGGTTTTGACGAGCAGTACTTC	CASRFAGGFDEQYF
-	TRBV5-1	few	TRBJ2-7	TGCGCCAGCAGCCTGGACTCCTCCTCCGCGCAGTACTTC	CASSLDSSSAQYF
-	TRBV2	many	TRBJ1-5	TGTGCCAGCAAGGTACAGGGTATCAATCAGCCCCAGCATTTT	CASKVQGINQPQHF
-	TRBV19	-	TRBJ1-2	TGTGCCAGTAGTGCGACGGACAAGGGTGGCTACACCTTC	CASSATDKGGYTF
-	TRBV3-1	-	TRBJ2-7	TGTGCCAGCTCTAATGATAACGTAGCGGTCGGCTACGAGCAGTACTTC	CASSNDNVAVGYEQYF
TRBD1	TRBV7-2	few	TRBJ1-5	TGTGCCAGCAGCTCGGGACAGCACTATCAGCCCCAGCATTTT	CASSSGQHYQPQHF
-	TRBV4-1	few	TRBJ2-2	TGCGCCAGCAGCCAAAACAGGGCGGACGGGGAGCTGTTTTTT	CASSQNRADGELFF
-	TRBV5-1	many	TRBJ2-7	TGCGCCAGCAGCCAGGTCCCAGGGGGGGAGCAGTACTTC	CASSQVPGGEQYF
TRBD2	TRBV20-1	few	TRBJ2-1	TGCAGTGCTAGACGACTAGCGGGAACGTCCTTTTACAATGAGCAGTTCTTC	CSARRLAGTSFYNEQFF
-	TRBV11-2	-	TRBJ1-1	TGTGCCAGCAGCATCACGGGGGGTGAAGCTTTCTTT	CASSITGGEAFF
-	TRBV5-1	-	TRBJ2-7	TGCGCCAGCAGCCGGCCGGGAAATCCCTCCTACGAGCAGTACTTC	CASSRPGNPSYEQYF
-	TRBV5-1	-	TRBJ2-2	TGCGCCAGCAGCTTGGAGGGTAGTACCACCGGGGAGCTGTTTTTT	CASSLEGSTTGELFF
-	TRBV28	-	TRBJ2-5	TGTGCCAGCAGCTCAAAGGGTATTGAGACCCAGTACTTC	CASSSKGIETQYF
-	TRBV6-1	-	TRBJ2-2	TGTGCCAGCAGGCTATTACCGGGCACCGGGGAGCTGTTTTTT	CASRLLPGTGELFF